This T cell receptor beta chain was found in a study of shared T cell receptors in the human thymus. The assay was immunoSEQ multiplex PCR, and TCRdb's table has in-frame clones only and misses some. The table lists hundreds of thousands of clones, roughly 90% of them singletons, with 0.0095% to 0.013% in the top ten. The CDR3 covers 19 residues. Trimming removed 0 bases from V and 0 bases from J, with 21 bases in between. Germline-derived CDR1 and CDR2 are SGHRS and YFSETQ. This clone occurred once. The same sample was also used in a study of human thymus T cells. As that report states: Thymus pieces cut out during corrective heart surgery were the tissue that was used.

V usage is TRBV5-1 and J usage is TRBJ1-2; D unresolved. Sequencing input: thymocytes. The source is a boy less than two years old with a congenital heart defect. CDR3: CASSLERHPPPPPNYGYTF. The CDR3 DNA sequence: TGCGCCAGCAGCTTGGAACGACATCCGCCTCCGCCTCCTAACTATGGCTACACCTTC.